Listed below are T cell receptor beta chains from one sample, sequenced in a study of T cells in Graves' hyperthyroidism and ophthalmopathy. Each CDR3 protein is one row after TCRdb ran MiXCR on the multiplex PCR reads. Of fewer than 250,000 distinct CDR3 sequences in the sample, about 25% are singletons; the top ten hold approximately 32%. The specimen was blood. These receptors were collected from a woman between 35 and 50 years old with Graves' ophthalmopathy. The CDR3 runs from the conserved cysteine through the conserved F or W. D genes are given only for firm matches. Clone size is shown for a subset of rows, as once, few, many or a class of expanded clone.

V gene,D gene,CDR3 length,clone size,J gene,CDR3 DNA,CDR3 protein
TRBV30,TRBD2,12,-,TRBJ2-4,TGTGCCTACCTAGCGGTGGGGAACATTCAGTACTTC,CAYLAVGNIQYF
TRBV12-3/TRBV12-4,TRBD1,15,-,TRBJ2-7,TGTGCCAGCAGTTTAGCCCTGACAGGGGGCGACGAGCAGTACTTC,CASSLALTGGDEQYF
TRBV28,TRBD2,15,once,TRBJ2-7,TGTGCCAGCCAGAACCTCGAAGCGGGACCCTACGAGCAGTACTTC,CASQNLEAGPYEQYF
TRBV6-5,-,15,many,TRBJ1-1,TGTGCCAGCAGTCCCAGGGGACCAATGAACACTGAAGCTTTCTTT,CASSPRGPMNTEAFF
TRBV5-1,TRBD2,18,-,TRBJ2-7,TGCGCCAGCAGCTTCCTTTGGAGGGAAGCGGGAGCGTCCTACGAGCAGTACTTC,CASSFLWREAGASYEQYF
TRBV27,-,13,many,TRBJ1-2,TGTGCCAGCAGTCCAGGGGCGTTCTATGGCTACACCTTC,CASSPGAFYGYTF
TRBV7-3,TRBD2,14,many,TRBJ2-7,TGTGCCAGCAGCCGTAGCGGGAGCTCCTACGAGCAGTACTTC,CASSRSGSSYEQYF
TRBV5-1,-,15,-,TRBJ2-5,TGCGCCAGCAGGTTGGCCGCGGGATCGAGAGAGACCCAGTACTTC,CASRLAAGSRETQYF
TRBV25-1,TRBD2,14,many,TRBJ2-1,TGTGCCAGCAGTGAACCCGGGACTAGCGGGGAGCAGTTCTTC,CASSEPGTSGEQFF
TRBV12-3/TRBV12-4,-,14,-,TRBJ1-3,TGTGCCAACCAACAGGTCTCCCTGGGAAACACCATATCTTTT,CANQQVSLGNTISF
TRBV28,-,11,few,TRBJ1-1,TGTGCCAGCAGGGGCAGGCCTGAAGCTTTCTTT,CASRGRPEAFF
TRBV28,-,14,many,TRBJ1-2,TGTGCCAGCAGTTCAACCGGGACAAACTATGGCTACACCTTC,CASSSTGTNYGYTF
TRBV20-1,TRBD2,15,-,TRBJ2-7,TGCAGTGCAGAGGGACTAGCGGGATTGATGTACGAGCAGTACTTC,CSAEGLAGLMYEQYF
TRBV20-1,-,12,many,TRBJ2-7,TGCAGTGCAAAACTTTGGGGCTACGAGCAGTACTTC,CSAKLWGYEQYF
TRBV6-2/TRBV6-3,TRBD1,15,-,TRBJ1-2,TGTGCCAGCAGTTATCGCGGGACAGGGGGCTATGGCTACACCTTC,CASSYRGTGGYGYTF
TRBV6-1,-,14,-,TRBJ1-2,TGTGCCAGCAGCCGCTTTGGAGAGGACTATGGCTACACCTTC,CASSRFGEDYGYTF
TRBV10-3,TRBD2,16,many,TRBJ2-5,TGTGCCATCACGAAACGACTAGCGGGAGTTTCAGAGACCCAGTACTTC,CAITKRLAGVSETQYF
TRBV6-5,TRBD1,14,many,TRBJ2-7,TGTGCCAGCAGTTCGCCGGGACAGAACTACGAGCAGTACTTC,CASSSPGQNYEQYF
TRBV28,TRBD1,12,-,TRBJ2-7,TGTGCCACCCGCCCAGGGGGCCGCGAGCAGTACTTC,CATRPGGREQYF
TRBV28,-,17,many,TRBJ2-2,TGTGCCAGCATAACATCCCCCGGCAGGGGCAATACCGGGGAGCTGTTTTTT,CASITSPGRGNTGELFF
TRBV4-1,-,14,many,TRBJ2-7,TGCGCCAGCAGCCAAGGAGGAACCTCCTACGAGCAGTACTTC,CASSQGGTSYEQYF
TRBV28,-,13,many,TRBJ2-7,TGTGCCAGCAGTCTAATAGCATACCCCGCGCAGTACTTC,CASSLIAYPAQYF
TRBV27,-,13,many,TRBJ2-7,TGTGCCAGCGGAGAACAGCCTACCTACGAGCAGTACTTC,CASGEQPTYEQYF
TRBV6-1,-,14,-,TRBJ2-5,TGTGCCAGCTTAGTGGACTCCGCGGGGGAGACCCAGTACTTC,CASLVDSAGETQYF
TRBV10-1,-,14,many,TRBJ2-5,TGCGCCAGCAGTGACAGACTAGGTGATGAGACCCAGTACTTC,CASSDRLGDETQYF
TRBV13,-,13,many,TRBJ2-5,TGTGCCAGCAGCTCCGGGAGTTCGGAGACCCAGTACTTC,CASSSGSSETQYF
TRBV4-1,-,15,many,TRBJ1-6,TGCGCCAGCAGCCAATTGTCGAGGGAGGATTCACCCCTCCACTTT,CASSQLSREDSPLHF
TRBV5-1,TRBD2,18,many,TRBJ2-6,TGCGCCAGCAGCCCGGGGACTAGCGGGAGTCTTGGGGCCAACGTCCTGACTTTC,CASSPGTSGSLGANVLTF
TRBV6-1,-,13,-,TRBJ2-7,TGTGCCAGCACCCCCCCAGGGGGGAGGGAGCAGTACTTC,CASTPPGGREQYF
TRBV6-5,-,15,many,TRBJ2-6,TGTGCCAGCAGTTTCGGACACTCTGGGGCCAACGTCCTGACTTTC,CASSFGHSGANVLTF
TRBV24-1,-,14,-,TRBJ2-3,TGTGCCACCAGTGATTACACTCTTACAGATACGCAGTATTTT,CATSDYTLTDTQYF
TRBV7-2,-,14,-,TRBJ2-7,TGTGCCAGCAGCTTGGACGGCCTCTCCTACGAGCAGTACTTC,CASSLDGLSYEQYF
TRBV7-2,TRBD1,17,many,TRBJ1-6,TGTGCCAGCAGCTCTGGGACAGGGGGAACCTATAATTCACCCCTCCACTTT,CASSSGTGGTYNSPLHF
TRBV4-2,-,14,many,TRBJ2-2,TGTGCCAGCAGCCTTCGGATAGGGGCCGGGGAGCTGTTTTTT,CASSLRIGAGELFF
TRBV4-1,TRBD1,15,few,TRBJ2-5,TGCGCCAGCAGCCGCTGGGACAGACCCCAAGAGACCCAGTACTTC,CASSRWDRPQETQYF
TRBV30,TRBD1,14,many,TRBJ2-7,TGTGCCTGGAGTAGGGGGACAGCGACCTACGAGCAGTACTTC,CAWSRGTATYEQYF
TRBV7-2,-,12,many,TRBJ2-5,TGTGCCAGCAGCCCTAAAGGGGAGACCCAGTACTTC,CASSPKGETQYF
TRBV6-1,-,15,once,TRBJ1-5,TGTGCCAGCAGAAAGAGGACAGACTTCAATCAGCCCCAGCATTTT,CASRKRTDFNQPQHF
TRBV20-1,-,12,many,TRBJ1-1,TGCAGTGCTAGAGACAGGAACACTGAAGCTTTCTTT,CSARDRNTEAFF
TRBV28,-,14,many,TRBJ1-2,TGTGCCAGCAGTTTTCAGGGAGCTAACTATGGCTACACCTTC,CASSFQGANYGYTF
TRBV28,-,13,many,TRBJ2-7,TGTGCCAGCAGTTGGGACACCTCCTACGAGCAGTACTTC,CASSWDTSYEQYF
TRBV28,-,15,-,TRBJ1-5,TGTGCCAGCAGTGCACAGGAATGGAGCAATCAGCCCCAGCATTTT,CASSAQEWSNQPQHF
TRBV12-3/TRBV12-4,TRBD1,17,-,TRBJ1-5,TGTGCCAGCAGTTTCGGGCAGGGGGTGATTAGCAATCAGCCCCAGCATTTT,CASSFGQGVISNQPQHF
TRBV30,-,11,many,TRBJ2-2,TGTGCCTGGGCGAGCACCGGGGAGCTGTTTTTT,CAWASTGELFF
TRBV28,TRBD2,14,-,TRBJ2-2,TGTGCCAGCAGGGGGACTAGCGGGAGAGAGGAGCTGTTTTTT,CASRGTSGREELFF
TRBV27,TRBD2,13,many,TRBJ2-2,TGTGCCAGCAGTTCGGGAGGCCCCCGGGAGCTGTTTTTT,CASSSGGPRELFF
TRBV12-3/TRBV12-4,TRBD1,15,-,TRBJ1-2,TGTGCCAGCAGTTTTCAGGGGGCGCTGGGCTATGGCTACACCTTC,CASSFQGALGYGYTF
TRBV6-1,-,14,few,TRBJ1-1,TGTGCCAGCAGTGTTCTGGGGGCGAACACTGAAGCTTTCTTT,CASSVLGANTEAFF